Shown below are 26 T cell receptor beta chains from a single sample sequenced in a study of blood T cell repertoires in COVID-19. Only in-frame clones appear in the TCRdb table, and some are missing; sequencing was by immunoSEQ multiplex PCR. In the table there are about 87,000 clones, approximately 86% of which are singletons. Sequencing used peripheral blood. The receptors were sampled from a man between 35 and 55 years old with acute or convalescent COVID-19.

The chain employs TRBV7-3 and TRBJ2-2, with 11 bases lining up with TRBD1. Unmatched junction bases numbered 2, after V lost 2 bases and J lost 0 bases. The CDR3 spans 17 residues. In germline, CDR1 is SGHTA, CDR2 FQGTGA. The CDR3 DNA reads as TGTGCCAGCAGCTTATTGGGACAGGGGGCGAACACCGGGGAGCTGTTTTTT. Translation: CASSLLGQGANTGELFF.

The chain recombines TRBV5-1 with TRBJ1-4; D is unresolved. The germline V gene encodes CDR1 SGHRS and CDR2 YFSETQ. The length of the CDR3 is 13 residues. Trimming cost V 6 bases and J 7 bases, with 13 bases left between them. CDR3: CASKEAAGEKLFF. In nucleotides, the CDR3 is TGCGCCAGCAAAGAGGCAGCGGGTGAAAAACTGTTTTTT.

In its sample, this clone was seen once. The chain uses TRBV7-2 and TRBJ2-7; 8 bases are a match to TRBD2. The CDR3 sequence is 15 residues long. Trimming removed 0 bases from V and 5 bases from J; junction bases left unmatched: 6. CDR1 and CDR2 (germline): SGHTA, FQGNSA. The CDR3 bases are TGTGCCAGCAGCTTAGCGTTTGCGGGGGGCGACGAGCAGTACTTC. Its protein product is CASSLAFAGGDEQYF. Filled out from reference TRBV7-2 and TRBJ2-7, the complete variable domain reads GAGVSQSPSNKVTEKGKDVELRCDPISGHTALYWYRQSLGQGLEFLIYFQGNSAPDKSGLPSDRFSAERTGGSVSTLTIQRTQQEDSAVYLCASSLAFAGGDEQYFGPGTRLTVT.

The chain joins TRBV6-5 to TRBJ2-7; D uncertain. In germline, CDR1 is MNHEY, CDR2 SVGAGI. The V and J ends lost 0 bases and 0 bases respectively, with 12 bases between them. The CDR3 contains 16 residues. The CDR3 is CASSYSFSLRSYEQYF. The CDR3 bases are TGTGCCAGCAGTTACTCTTTCTCCCTCCGCTCCTACGAGCAGTACTTC.

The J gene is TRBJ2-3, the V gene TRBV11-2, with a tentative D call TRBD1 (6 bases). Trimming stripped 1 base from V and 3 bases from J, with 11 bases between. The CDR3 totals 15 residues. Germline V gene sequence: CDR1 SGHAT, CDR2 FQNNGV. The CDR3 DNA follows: TGTGCCAGCAGCTTAGGAGGCAGGGGTACAGATACGCAGTATTTT. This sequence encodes CASSLGGRGTDTQYF.

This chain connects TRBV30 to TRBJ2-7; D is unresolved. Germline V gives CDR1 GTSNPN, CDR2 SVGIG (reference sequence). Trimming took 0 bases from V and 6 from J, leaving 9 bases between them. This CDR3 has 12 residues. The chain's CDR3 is CAWSVNPGEQYF. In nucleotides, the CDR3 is TGTGCCTGGAGTGTTAATCCGGGCGAGCAGTACTTC.

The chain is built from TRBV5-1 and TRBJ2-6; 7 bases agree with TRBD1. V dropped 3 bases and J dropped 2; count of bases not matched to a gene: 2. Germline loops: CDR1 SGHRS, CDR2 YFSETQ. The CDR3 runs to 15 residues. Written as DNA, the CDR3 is TGCGCCAGCAGCTCAACAGGGGCTGGGGCCAACGTCCTGACTTTC. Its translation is CASSSTGAGANVLTF.

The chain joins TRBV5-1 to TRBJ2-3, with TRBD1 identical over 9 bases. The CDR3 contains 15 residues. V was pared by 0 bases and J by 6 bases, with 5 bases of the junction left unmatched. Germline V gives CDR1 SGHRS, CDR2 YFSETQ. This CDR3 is CASSLDGDRVDTQYF. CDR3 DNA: TGCGCCAGCAGCTTGGATGGGGACAGGGTCGATACGCAGTATTTT.

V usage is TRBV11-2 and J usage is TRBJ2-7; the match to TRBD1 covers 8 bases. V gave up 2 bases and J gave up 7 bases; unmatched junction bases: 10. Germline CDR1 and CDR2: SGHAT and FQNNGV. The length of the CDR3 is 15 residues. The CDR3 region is CASSLMGTGIGEQYF. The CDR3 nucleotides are TGTGCCAGCAGCTTAATGGGGACAGGCATTGGTGAGCAGTACTTC.

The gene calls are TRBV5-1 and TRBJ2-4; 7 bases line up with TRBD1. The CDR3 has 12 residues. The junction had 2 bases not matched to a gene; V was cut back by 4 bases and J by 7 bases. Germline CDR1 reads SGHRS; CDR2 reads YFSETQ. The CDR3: CASSQTGNIQYF. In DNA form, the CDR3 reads TGCGCCAGCAGCCAGACAGGGAACATTCAGTACTTC.

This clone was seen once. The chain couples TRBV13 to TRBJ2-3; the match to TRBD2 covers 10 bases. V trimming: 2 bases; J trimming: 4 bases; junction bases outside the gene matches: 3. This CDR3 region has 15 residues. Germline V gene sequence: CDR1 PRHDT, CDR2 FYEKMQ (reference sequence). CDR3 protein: CASSLPTSGADTQYF. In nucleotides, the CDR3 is TGTGCCAGCAGCTTACCCACTAGCGGGGCAGATACGCAGTATTTT.

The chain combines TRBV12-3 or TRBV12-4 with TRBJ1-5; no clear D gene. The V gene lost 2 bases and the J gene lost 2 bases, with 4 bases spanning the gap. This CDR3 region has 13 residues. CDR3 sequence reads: CASSLSGNQPQHF. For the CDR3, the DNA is TGTGCCAGCAGTTTAAGCGGCAATCAGCCCCAGCATTTT.

CDR3 protein: CASSRPGSPRANEQFF. The CDR3 region has the DNA TGTGCCAGCAGCCGACCCGGGTCCCCTCGCGCCAATGAGCAGTTCTTC. The rearrangement links TRBV4-2 to TRBJ2-1, with no clear D. V was shortened by 4 bases and J by 6 bases, with 19 bases between the two germline ends. CDR1 is LGHNA, CDR2 YNFKEQ, per germline. This CDR3 comprises 16 residues.

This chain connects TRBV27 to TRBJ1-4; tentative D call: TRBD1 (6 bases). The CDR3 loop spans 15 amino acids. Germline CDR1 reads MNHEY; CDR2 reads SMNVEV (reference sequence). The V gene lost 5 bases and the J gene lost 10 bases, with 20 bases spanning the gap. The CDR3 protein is CASSPSDRGGGKLFF. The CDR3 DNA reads TGTGCCAGCAGTCCATCCGACAGAGGGGGGGGAAAACTGTTTTTT.

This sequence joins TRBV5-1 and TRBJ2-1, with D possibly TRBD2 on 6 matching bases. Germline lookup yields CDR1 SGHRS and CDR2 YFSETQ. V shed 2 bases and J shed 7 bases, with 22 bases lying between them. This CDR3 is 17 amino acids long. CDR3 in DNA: TGCGCCAGCAGCTTCCTTACCCCCGGGAGTTCGAGGAATGAGCAGTTCTTC. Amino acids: CASSFLTPGSSRNEQFF.

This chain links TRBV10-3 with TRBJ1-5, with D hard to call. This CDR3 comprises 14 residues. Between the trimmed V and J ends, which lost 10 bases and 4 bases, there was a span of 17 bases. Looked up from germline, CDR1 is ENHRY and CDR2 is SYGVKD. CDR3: CATLMEEGNQPQHF. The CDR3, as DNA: TGTGCCACCCTCATGGAGGAAGGAAATCAGCCCCAGCATTTT.

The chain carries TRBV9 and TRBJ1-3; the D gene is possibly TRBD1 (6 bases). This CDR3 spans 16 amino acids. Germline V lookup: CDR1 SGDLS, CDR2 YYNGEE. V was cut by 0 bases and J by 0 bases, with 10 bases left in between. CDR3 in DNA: TGTGCCAGCAGCGTAGGTTGGACAGACTCTGGAAACACCATATATTTT. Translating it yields CASSVGWTDSGNTIYF.

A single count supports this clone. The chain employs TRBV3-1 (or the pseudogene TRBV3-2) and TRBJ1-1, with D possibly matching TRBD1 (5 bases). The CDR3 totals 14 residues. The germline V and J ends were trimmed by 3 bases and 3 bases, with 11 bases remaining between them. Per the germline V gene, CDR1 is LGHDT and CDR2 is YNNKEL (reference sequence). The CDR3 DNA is TGTGCCAGCAGCCAGGACCCCAGGGACACTGAAGCTTTCTTT. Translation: CASSQDPRDTEAFF.

The CDR3 region has the DNA TGTGCCAGCAGTTTATTGGGCGGGAGGATCTACAATGAGCAGTTCTTC. Its protein product is CASSLLGGRIYNEQFF. The V gene is TRBV27, the J gene TRBJ2-1, with 8 bases matching TRBD2. This CDR3 has 16 amino acids. Germline V gene sequence: CDR1 MNHEY, CDR2 SMNVEV (reference sequence). With V trimmed by 1 base and J by 3 bases, 5 bases remained unmatched.

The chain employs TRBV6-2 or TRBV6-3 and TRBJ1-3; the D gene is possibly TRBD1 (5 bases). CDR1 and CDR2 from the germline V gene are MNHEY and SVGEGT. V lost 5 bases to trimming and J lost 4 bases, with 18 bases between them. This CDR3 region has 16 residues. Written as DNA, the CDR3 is TGTGCCAGCAGTCCCACTTCTTGGGGCGACGGAAACACCATATATTTT. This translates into CASSPTSWGDGNTIYF.

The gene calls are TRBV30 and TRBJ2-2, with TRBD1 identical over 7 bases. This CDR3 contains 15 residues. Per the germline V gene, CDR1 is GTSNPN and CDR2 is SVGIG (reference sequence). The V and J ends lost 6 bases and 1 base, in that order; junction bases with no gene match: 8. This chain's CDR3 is CACQIWTGNTGELFF. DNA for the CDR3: TGTGCCTGCCAAATCTGGACAGGGAACACCGGGGAGCTGTTTTTT. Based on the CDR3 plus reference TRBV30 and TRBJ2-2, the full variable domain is SQTIHQWPATLVQPVGSPLSLECTVEGTSNPNLYWYRQAAGRGLQLLFYSVGIGQISSEVPQNLSASRPQDRQFILSSKKLLLSDSGFYLCACQIWTGNTGELFFGEGSRLTVL.

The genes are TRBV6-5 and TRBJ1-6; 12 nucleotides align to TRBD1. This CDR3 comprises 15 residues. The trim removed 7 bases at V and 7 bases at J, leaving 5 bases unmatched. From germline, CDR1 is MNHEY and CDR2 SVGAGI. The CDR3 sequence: CASTRDRGRNSPLHF. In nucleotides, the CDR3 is TGTGCCAGCACCCGGGACAGGGGGCGAAATTCACCCCTCCACTTT.

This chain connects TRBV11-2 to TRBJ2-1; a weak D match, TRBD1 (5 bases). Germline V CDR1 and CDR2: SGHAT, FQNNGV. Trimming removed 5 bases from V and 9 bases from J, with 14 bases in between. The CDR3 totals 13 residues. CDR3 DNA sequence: TGTGCCAGCAGCCCACCCCAGGGCGTTGAGCAGTTCTTC. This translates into CASSPPQGVEQFF.

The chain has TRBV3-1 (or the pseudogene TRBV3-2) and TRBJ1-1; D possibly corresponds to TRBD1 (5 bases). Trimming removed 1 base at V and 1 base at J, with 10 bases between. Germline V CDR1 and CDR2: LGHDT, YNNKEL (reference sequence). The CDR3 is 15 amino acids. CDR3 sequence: CASSQGKQENTEAFF. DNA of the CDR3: TGTGCCAGCAGCCAAGGAAAACAGGAGAACACTGAAGCTTTCTTT.

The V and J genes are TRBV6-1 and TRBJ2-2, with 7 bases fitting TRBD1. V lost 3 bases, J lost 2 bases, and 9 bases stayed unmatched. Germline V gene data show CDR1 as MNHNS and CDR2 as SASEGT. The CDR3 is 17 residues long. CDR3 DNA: TGTGCCAGCAGTGATCTCAGGGGGACGGCTAACACCGGGGAGCTGTTTTTT. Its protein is CASSDLRGTANTGELFF.

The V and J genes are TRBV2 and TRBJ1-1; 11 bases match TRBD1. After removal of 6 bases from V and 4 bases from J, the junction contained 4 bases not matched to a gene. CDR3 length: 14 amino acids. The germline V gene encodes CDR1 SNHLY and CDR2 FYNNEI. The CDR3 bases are TGTGCCAGCAGCCGGACAGGGGGCGGCACTGAAGCTTTCTTT. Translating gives CASSRTGGGTEAFF.